Below are 19 T cell receptor beta chains sequenced from a single sample in a study of CD8 T cells in Susac syndrome. The RNA input was about 0.5 to 1 ug, and it was reverse transcribed with random hexamers. Using its own MiXCR run on the immunoSEQ multiplex PCR reads, TCRdb lists one record per CDR3 protein. The sample shows around 130,000 distinct CDR3 sequences, roughly 89% of them seen only once. The sequencing input was CD8+ T cells from PBMCs. These receptors originate from a human donor with multiple sclerosis.

The chain recombines TRBV7-7 with TRBJ2-2, with D unclear. This CDR3 comprises 17 residues. The germline CDR1 and CDR2 sequences are SSHAT and FNYEAQ (reference sequence). V lost 1 base, J lost 0 bases, and 12 bases lay in between. The CDR3, as DNA: TGTGCCAGCAGCTTAGAGTTGAAGGCCACGAACACCGGGGAGCTGTTTTTT. It translates to CASSLELKATNTGELFF.

A word on this clonotype: The junction and the germline gene differ at one end; a read error may be behind it. The genes are TRBV6-4 and TRBJ2-3, with TRBD2 matching over 8 bases. Per germline, CDR1 MRHNA and CDR2 SNTAGT. The CDR3 sequence is 8 residues long. CDR3 in amino acids: CAGPGGVF. The CDR3 coding sequence is TGTGCCGGCCCGGGGGGGGTATTT.

This clonotype was detected a few times. The V and J genes are TRBV30 and TRBJ2-1; the match to TRBD2 covers 10 bases. The CDR3 totals 14 residues. V dropped 2 bases and J dropped 4; count of bases not matched to a gene: 2. Germline V gene data show CDR1 as GTSNPN and CDR2 as SVGIG (reference sequence). Here the CDR3 DNA reads TGTGCCTGGAGTCCTAGCGGGAGTTACAATGAGCAGTTCTTC. Its translation: CAWSPSGSYNEQFF.

The chain recombines TRBV28 with TRBJ2-5, with TRBD1 matching 9 bases. The CDR3 totals 16 residues. J lost 5 bases, V lost 7 bases, and 14 bases had no gene match. The V gene's germline CDR1 is MDHEN and CDR2 SYDVKM. The CDR3 sequence: CASKEGTGGYLETQYF. For the CDR3, the DNA is TGTGCCAGCAAAGAGGGAACAGGGGGCTATTTGGAGACCCAGTACTTC.

J is TRBJ1-1 and V is TRBV4-3; possibly TRBD1 for D (6 bases). CDR3 length equals 14 residues. Trimming stripped 2 bases from V and 5 bases from J, with 12 bases between. Per the germline V gene, CDR1 is LGHNA and CDR2 is YSLEER. The CDR3 spells CASSQLQGGTEAFF. CDR3 bases: TGCGCCAGCAGCCAATTACAGGGCGGAACTGAAGCTTTCTTT.

This clonotype was seen only once. The V call is TRBV29-1, the J call TRBJ2-3; maybe TRBD2 (7 bases). Germline V gene lookup returns CDR1 SQVTM and CDR2 ANQGSEA. The V gene lost 1 base and the J gene lost 4 bases, with 9 bases spanning the gap. There are 13 residues in the CDR3. The CDR3 sequence: CSVEGGGADTQYF. The CDR3 DNA sequence: TGCAGCGTTGAAGGCGGGGGCGCAGATACGCAGTATTTT.

V gene TRBV30 combines with J gene TRBJ2-1, with 7 bases identical to TRBD2. CDR1 GTSNPN and CDR2 SVGIG come from the germline V gene (reference sequence). The CDR3 has 14 amino acids. The V segment lost 4 bases and the J segment 8 bases; nucleotides outside the gene matches: 11. The CDR3 sequence: CAWKRSGESDEQFF. CDR3 bases: TGTGCCTGGAAGAGAAGCGGGGAATCGGATGAGCAGTTCTTC.

The V and J genes are TRBV6-5 and TRBJ2-1; 9 nucleotides agree with TRBD2. J lost 2 bases, V lost 6 bases, and 5 bases had no gene match. The length of the CDR3 is 15 residues. Germline CDR1 and CDR2: MNHEY and SVGAGI. The CDR3 here is CASRSSGATYNEQFF. CDR3 nucleotide sequence: TGTGCCAGCAGATCTAGCGGGGCCACCTACAATGAGCAGTTCTTC.

The chain combines TRBV27 with TRBJ1-1; TRBD1 matches 7 bases. The CDR3 extends over 15 amino acids. J was trimmed by 6 bases and V by 5 bases; bases with no gene match: 12. Germline-derived CDR1 and CDR2 are MNHEY and SMNVEV (reference sequence). The CDR3 is CASSPTGDGSAEAFF. CDR3 DNA sequence: TGTGCCAGCAGTCCCACAGGGGATGGTAGCGCTGAAGCTTTCTTT.

The rearrangement uses TRBV6-2 or TRBV6-3 and TRBJ1-5; perhaps TRBD1 as D (6 bases). Germline V gene data show CDR1 as MNHEY and CDR2 as SVGEGT. V shed 3 bases and J shed 8 bases, with 17 bases lying between them. The CDR3 consists of 15 residues. The CDR3: CASSYGQTSNEPQHF. The DNA for the CDR3 is TGTGCCAGCAGTTATGGACAGACCTCGAATGAGCCCCAGCATTTT.

The V call is TRBV6-1, the J call TRBJ1-6; 7 bases are shared with TRBD1. CDR1 MNHNS and CDR2 SASEGT come from the germline V gene. The CDR3 runs 16 residues. V gave up 6 bases and J gave up 8 bases; unmatched junction bases: 13. CDR3 nucleotide sequence: TGTGCCAGCAGCTCGCCTCGACAGGGAGGCGATTCACCCCTCCACTTT. This sequence encodes CASSSPRQGGDSPLHF.

V gene TRBV5-1 combines with J gene TRBJ2-1; D not certain. The CDR3 covers 16 residues. Germline-derived CDR1 and CDR2 are SGHRS and YFSETQ. V gave up 4 bases and J gave up 0 bases, with 14 bases separating them. Written as DNA, the CDR3 is TGCGCCAGCAGCGCCCACTCCCGGAGCTCCTACAATGAGCAGTTCTTC. Its protein product is CASSAHSRSSYNEQFF.

The rearrangement uses TRBV9 and TRBJ1-6; the D is unclear. Germline values: CDR1 SGDLS, CDR2 YYNGEE. The CDR3 runs to 15 residues. Trimming cost V 0 bases and J 10 bases, with 14 bases left between them. CDR3 sequence: CASSVEDWEGSPLHF. The CDR3 DNA is TGTGCCAGCAGCGTAGAAGACTGGGAAGGATCACCCCTCCACTTT.

The chain carries TRBV13 and TRBJ2-5; D may correspond to TRBD1 or TRBD2 (5 bases each). The germline V and J ends were trimmed by 4 bases and 4 bases, with 13 bases remaining between them. Germline assignment: CDR1 PRHDT and CDR2 FYEKMQ (reference sequence). The CDR3 loop spans 14 amino acids. The DNA for the CDR3 is TGTGCCAGCAGCTCCAGAACTAGGGGAGAGACCCAGTACTTC. Its translation: CASSSRTRGETQYF.

The chain couples TRBV11-2 to TRBJ1-5, with 7 bases identical to TRBD1. Germline V gene data show CDR1 as SGHAT and CDR2 as FQNNGV. Trimming took 4 bases from V and 5 from J; bases not matched to a gene: 5. This CDR3 region has 14 residues. The CDR3 loop is CASSSTGIYQPQHF. CDR3 nucleotide sequence: TGTGCCAGCAGCTCGACAGGGATCTATCAGCCCCAGCATTTT.

V usage is TRBV7-9 and J usage is TRBJ2-1; 9 bases agree with TRBD2. Germline V gene data show CDR1 as SEHNR and CDR2 as FQNEAQ (reference sequence). The CDR3 has 16 amino acids. Trimming removed 7 bases from V and 4 bases from J; junction bases left unmatched: 11. The CDR3 DNA follows: TGTGCCAGCATTCTAGCCCTAGCGGGGTCATACAATGAGCAGTTCTTC. Translating it yields CASILALAGSYNEQFF.

The CDR3 DNA follows: TGTGCCAGCAGTTGGACAGGGGAAGAGACCCAGTACTTC. This sequence encodes CASSWTGEETQYF. The genes are TRBV27 and TRBJ2-5; the match to TRBD1 covers 9 bases. Germline CDR1 MNHEY, CDR2 SMNVEV (reference sequence). There are 13 residues in the CDR3. J gave up 3 bases and V 4 bases, and 0 bases lay outside the gene matches.

This rearrangement joins TRBV23-1 to TRBJ2-1, with D tentatively TRBD1 (6 bases). TRBV23-1 is an open reading frame, and its role is uncertain. The ends were cut back, 0 bases at V and 0 bases at J, with 12 bases in the middle. The CDR3 spans 17 residues. DNA of the CDR3: TGCGCCAGCAGTCAATCGATTGGGACAAACTCCTACAATGAGCAGTTCTTC. It specifies CASSQSIGTNSYNEQFF.

The rearrangement links TRBV7-6 to TRBJ2-7; perhaps TRBD2 as D (5 bases). The CDR3 consists of 14 residues. Germline CDR1 reads SGHVS; CDR2 reads FNYEAQ. Trimming took off 5 bases at V and 6 bases at J, with 17 bases between the two ends. This chain's CDR3 is CASSAREGGFEQYF. The CDR3 DNA follows: TGTGCCAGCAGCGCCCGAGAGGGTGGTTTCGAGCAGTACTTC.